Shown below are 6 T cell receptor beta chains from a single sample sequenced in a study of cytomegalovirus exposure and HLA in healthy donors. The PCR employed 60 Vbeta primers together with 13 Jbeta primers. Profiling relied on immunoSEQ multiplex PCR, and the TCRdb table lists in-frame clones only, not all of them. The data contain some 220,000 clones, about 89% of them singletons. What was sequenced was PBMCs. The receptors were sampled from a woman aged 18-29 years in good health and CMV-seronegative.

CDR3 sequence: CASSVNRGYEQYF. The DNA of the CDR3 is TGTGCCAGCAGCGTTAATCGGGGGTACGAGCAGTACTTC. The rearrangement uses TRBV7-6 and TRBJ2-7; TRBD2 might be the D (6 bases). CDR3 length: 13 residues. Per the germline V gene, CDR1 is SGHVS and CDR2 is FNYEAQ. The germline V and J ends were trimmed by 5 bases and 4 bases, with 12 bases remaining between them.

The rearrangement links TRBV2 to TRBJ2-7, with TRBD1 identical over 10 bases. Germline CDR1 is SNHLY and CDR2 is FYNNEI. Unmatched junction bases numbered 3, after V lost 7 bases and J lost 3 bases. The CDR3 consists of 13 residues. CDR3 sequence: CASIGTGDYEQYF. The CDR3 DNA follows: TGTGCCAGCATTGGGACAGGGGACTACGAGCAGTACTTC.

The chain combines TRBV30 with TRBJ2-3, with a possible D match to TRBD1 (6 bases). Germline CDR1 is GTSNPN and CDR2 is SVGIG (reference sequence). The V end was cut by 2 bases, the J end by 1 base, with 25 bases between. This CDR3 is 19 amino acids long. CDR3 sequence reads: CAWSPSGHSFLHGTDTQYF. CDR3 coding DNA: TGTGCCTGGAGTCCTTCGGGACACTCGTTTCTGCATGGCACAGATACGCAGTATTTT.

CDR3 bases: TGTGCCAGCAGCATTGGGACACTCTCCTACGAGCAGTACTTC. Translated, it gives CASSIGTLSYEQYF. The J gene is TRBJ2-7, the V gene TRBV9, with TRBD1 as a possible D gene (6 bases). The CDR3 has 14 amino acids. Germline loops: CDR1 SGDLS, CDR2 YYNGEE. Trimming took off 4 bases at V and 0 bases at J, with 11 bases between the two ends.

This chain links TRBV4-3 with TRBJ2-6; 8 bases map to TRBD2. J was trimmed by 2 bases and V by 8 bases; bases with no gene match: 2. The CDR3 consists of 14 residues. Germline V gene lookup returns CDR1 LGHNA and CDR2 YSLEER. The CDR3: CASREGAGANVLTF. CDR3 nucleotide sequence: TGCGCCAGCCGGGAGGGAGCTGGGGCCAACGTCCTGACTTTC.

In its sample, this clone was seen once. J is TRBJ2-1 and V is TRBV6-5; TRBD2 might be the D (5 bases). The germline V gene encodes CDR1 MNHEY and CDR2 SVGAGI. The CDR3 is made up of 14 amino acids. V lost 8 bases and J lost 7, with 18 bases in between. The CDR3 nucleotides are TGTGCCAGCCATCCCATGGGAGCGAAGAATGAGCAGTTCTTC. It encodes CASHPMGAKNEQFF.